This T cell receptor (beta chain) was recovered during a study of cytomegalovirus exposure and HLA in healthy donors (dated by TCRdb to between 2016 and 2019). General notes on the study: An earlier analysis of roughly 610 of the donors reported 250 to 350 Gb of sequence data and about 120 million unique TCR beta sequences obtained from about 170 million T cells. The study combined high-throughput TCR immunosequencing, statistical association of individual TCRs with disease status, and machine learning to predict cytomegalovirus infection status. The later analysis used no new phenotypic data to find candidate immune exposures, relying instead on TCR beta sequences and their occurrence across donors. Along with the 666-subject first cohort, a separate validation cohort of over 90 different subjects was used. The genetic ancestry cluster associated with self-reported Caucasian donors included 80% to 90% of the 398 genotyped donors. Roughly five DR-DQ haplotypes were handled as single units for association and clustering, since linkage in the cohort was strong. Roughly 300 gigabases of sequencing data and approximately 85 million unique TCR sequences were included in an early release covering about 620 HLA-typed donors. Typing coverage differed by locus: A, B, C, DRB1 and DQB1 were typed in about 629-640 donors, DQA1 in 522, DPA1 in roughly 590, and DPB1 in about 450. Every discovery cohort repertoire had been produced on one sequencing platform. To study patterns of TCR occurrence, a later analysis re-analyzed previously published TCR beta repertoires from 600 to 750 donors and added high-resolution HLA genotyping. Donor age, sex, ethnicity and CMV serostatus were compiled alongside the repertoire data. An earlier analysis of about 620 of the donors applied high-throughput TCR beta sequencing to assess whether each TCR beta V gene segment acted as functional or pseudogenic. The T cell repertoires of some 670 subjects were profiled by immunosequencing and related to cytomegalovirus serostatus. Class I and class II HLA loci were covered by the typing at four-digit resolution. Across approximately 400 genotyped donors of the cohort, an average of about 240,000 unique TCR beta nucleotide sequences per donor were sequenced, and approximately 19% of those sequences were non-productive. In a later genetic analysis, genome-wide SNP genotypes for about three fifths of the roughly 670 donors were used, and that subset was treated as a discovery cohort. The study aimed to test whether signatures of past pathogen exposure could be identified by cataloging public T cell receptors.

The library was generated by the immunoSEQ multiplex PCR assay. The multiplex PCR relied on a mix of 60 forward primers for TCR Vbeta segments and 13 reverse primers for TCR Jbeta segments. The CDR3 region of rearranged TCR beta genes was amplified from genomic DNA by a multiplex PCR assay. Amplified TCR beta libraries were sequenced as 87-base-pair reads on the Illumina HiSeq System. As for the original processing: In a later analysis, about 80 million unique TCR beta chains were counted across the roughly 610 repertoires, and approximately 9.9 million of these chains were shared by at least two donors. To remove PCR and sequencing errors, raw reads were error-corrected and collapsed into unique sequences using a nearest-neighbor algorithm that merged closely related sequences. Alignment of CDR3 sequences to IMGT reference sequences was used to assign V, D and J gene segments. For a sequence to be retained, a match of at least six nucleotides to both a V gene segment and a J gene segment was required. A rearrangement was called productive if the CDR3 had no stop codons and remained in frame with V and J, and every other rearrangement was called non-productive. CDR3 was defined according to IMGT convention as the region running from the second conserved V-encoded cysteine to the conserved J-encoded phenylalanine. In an earlier analysis of roughly 610 of the donors, sequences lacking an unambiguous match to a single V gene segment were excluded. An earlier analysis of a few hundred of the donors called V segments functional above 56.7% productive rearrangements and segregating when the between-donor standard deviation exceeded 5%. To diagnose cytomegalovirus status from the catalog of TCR beta chain sequences, a statistical classification framework was built. In a later analysis, V and J genes were assigned by comparing TCR nucleotide sequences against IMGT/GENE-DB human TR gene sequences. A later analysis assigned CDR3 sequences and most-parsimonious VDJ recombination scenarios with the TCRdist pipeline. A later analysis defined each TCR beta chain by its CDR3 amino acid sequence plus V-gene family, and excluded reads lacking a unique V-gene family. As a way to deal with suspected cross-contamination and a sequencing artifact, a later analysis dropped roughly 620 nucleotide sequences that were highly shared and had low generation probability. In a later analysis, a clonal expansion index was calculated for each public chain from normalized within-repertoire ranks of inferred template counts. Generation probabilities in a later analysis came from a VDJ recombination model fitted to out-of-frame rearrangements, and those results were checked against IGoR. In a later analysis, hypergeometric tests were used to score TCR-TCR, TCR-HLA and TCR-CMV co-occurrence, with a repertoire-size bias correction applied to TCR pairs. False discovery rates were estimated in a later analysis by permuting HLA or CMV assignments 20 times. In a later analysis, co-occurring TCRs were grouped using DBSCAN, with TCRdist sequence similarity added in when clustering inside HLA-allele-positive subsets. For co-occurrence clustering, repertoires with fewer than 30,000 or more than 120,000 public chains were excluded, along with five or six repertoires with anomalous nucleotide sharing. Imported from immuneACCESS, the table was reduced by TCRdb to in-frame sequences with V and J called. These copies leave out some clones; in studies compared against another copy, an unresolved V gene accounts for under half, and the cause of the remainder is not known. From that table come the V and J calls and clone size; the DNA was used to work out D and trimming. The sample has 220,000 or so clones on record. The ten top clones hold roughly 1.1% of the sample.

The CDR1 and CDR2 encoded by the germline V gene (reference sequence) are SEHNR and FQNEAQ. Trimming at the junction amounts to 5 bases on V and 0 bases on J, and the germline ends lie 19 bases apart. The CDR3 spans 17 residues, from the cysteine through the phenylalanine. The read is trimmed to its CDR3 DNA, 51 bases read in frame from base 1. In total, 630 or so healthy bone marrow donors made up the cohort. Cohort members were all nominally healthy when sampled, although unrecorded immune exposures were likely present. The donor was CMV seropositive and belonged to the group of 270 or so seropositive cohort members. Every donor gave a peripheral blood sample, and the peripheral blood mononuclear cells from that sample were used for TCR beta sequencing. Genomic DNA extraction from the blood cell samples was performed with the Qiagen DNeasy Blood Extraction Kit. Comment on this clone: Its antigen is not yet known.

Study-wide conclusions, independent of this receptor: The study listed approximately 150 TCR beta chains as associated with cytomegalovirus. Roughly uniform sequencing depth across donors was assumed in presence/absence analyses, although this assumption may not hold. In a later analysis, TCR association rates were found to vary across HLA loci, with the most associated TCRs seen for DRB1 alleles and the fewest for HLA-C alleles. According to a later genetic analysis, donors in an Asian-associated ancestry cluster had fewer N-insertions in productive TCRs than the approximately 690-donor mean. While some public TCRs were present in many individuals, most TCR sequences turned up only very rarely across donors. Some IMGT-functional V segments, including TRBV6-2 and TRBV6-3, could not be told apart with the 87-base-pair reads, so those segments were excluded. Immune exposure information for the cohort was limited to CMV serostatus. Only TCR beta chains were sequenced in this cohort, and the absence of alpha or paired-chain data limited detectable features. The classifier was reported to diagnose cytomegalovirus status with high specificity and sensitivity in both the original cohort and the validation cohort. It was suggested by the authors that the approach could potentially be generalized to other disease states and immunological phenotypes. Linkage disequilibrium might explain the correlated functional status among segregating V segments, but an unknown experimental factor could not be ruled out. A further reported finding was that TCR beta sequences accurately predicted the HLA-A and HLA-B alleles for most subjects in the first cohort. A later analysis found that HLA-associated TCR beta chains were more clonally expanded and had lower generation probabilities than equally common non-associated chains. In a later analysis, most CMV-associated TCR beta chains were found to appear HLA-restricted, with HLA associations seemingly driven largely by CMV exposure. In a later genetic analysis, a missense DCLRE1C variant was associated with V-gene and J-gene trimming of TCR beta chains, and the association was replicated in an independent cohort. When HLA alleles, especially DR and DQ, strongly co-occurred, TCR associations were difficult to assign to individual alleles. In a later analysis, several top co-occurrence clusters were reported to appear linked to parvovirus B19, influenza, CMV and Epstein-Barr virus. In vitro tests confirmed that a few of the cytomegalovirus-associated TCR beta chains recognize cytomegalovirus antigens. Over 15 rarely observed V segments, including chromosome 9 orphons, were excluded from the earlier analysis of almost 600 of the donors because counts were too low. The sequencing pipeline was judged likely to have produced a cluster of highly shared sequence variants as a technical artifact. Because HLA typing was missing for some donors at each locus, association tests included only the typed subset. Specific HLA alleles were associated with roughly 17,000 TCR beta sequences at a false discovery rate of 0.05 in a later analysis. Broadly in line with IMGT annotations, most TCR beta V segments showed up in productive rearrangements about 87% or about 30% of the time in an earlier analysis of a few hundred of the donors.

The rearranged segments are TRBV7-9 and TRBJ1-2; TRBD1 is possibly the D segment (5 matching bases). Sequencing used PBMCs. The receptor was isolated from a girl aged 2 to 10 in good health and CMV-seropositive. CDR3 reads: CASSPLGGSKTNYGYTF. The nucleotides are TGTGCCAGCAGCCCCCTGGGGGGGAGTAAAACTAACTATGGCTACACCTTC.